This T cell receptor beta chain was profiled in a study of graft-versus-host responses after intestinal transplantation. As for the study in general: Anti-thymocyte globulin induction, then tacrolimus and steroids for about three years, went to all recipients.

From the graft tissue, intraepithelial and lamina propria lymphocytes were released through processing. The germline CDR1 and CDR2 sequences are SGHKS and YYEKEE (reference sequence). V was pared by 3 bases and J by 3 bases, with 13 bases between. CDR3 length equals 14 residues. Profiled with immunoSEQ multiplex PCR; TCRdb holds only in-frame clones, not every one. The sample has 9,000 to 15,000 clones, over 70% seen once. This clone was found a few times. Here the sequenced sample was ileum tissue, taken roughly 140 days after intestinal transplantation. The V call is TRBV5-5, the J call TRBJ2-7; the D is unclear. This sequence was found in a human patient who received an intestinal transplant, so some T cells may come from the graft donor. The chain's CDR3 is CASSSHMADYEQYF. The CDR3 DNA reads as TGTGCCAGCAGCTCCCACATGGCAGACTACGAGCAGTACTTC.